The T cell receptor beta chain under discussion was sequenced for a study of blood T cells in healthy people across ages. Study-wide results and caveats: From one million sequenced T cells, diversity estimates were lower bounds. Donors of long life had a larger count of naive CD4+ cells and greater diversity than aged donors. Possibly, changes in expanded clonotypes were confounded because donor CMV status was unknown.

Worth noting for this clonotype: The antigen remains undetermined.

The CDR3 loop spans 13 amino acids. Trimming took 4 bases from V and 8 from J, leaving 11 bases between them. Germline assignment: CDR1 SGHDN and CDR2 FVKESK. They isolated at least 6.5 million PBMCs from each sample. A J-beta primer mix and a sample-barcoded 5' primer were used in a second PCR of about 7 to 12 cycles. TCRdb called the 5' RACE reads again in MiXCR, with one record for every CDR3 protein. The sample has about 1.1 million distinct CDR3 sequences, about two fifths seen once. Sequenced material: blood. The receptor was isolated from a man aged 18 to 30 in good health. V is TRBV14 and J is TRBJ1-4; D uncertain. DNA for the CDR3: TGTGCCAGCAGCCTCCGGATTAAGGAAAAACTGTTTTTT. Amino acids: CASSLRIKEKLFF.